One sample yielded the 20 T cell receptor beta chains listed below, sequenced in a study of T cell changes during pregnancy in multiple sclerosis. Data came from immunoSEQ multiplex PCR; TCRdb stores just in-frame clones and leaves some out. This table has fewer than 12,000 clones, roughly 89% appearing once. This specimen consisted of CD8+ T cells from peripheral blood mononuclear cells, obtained in the first trimester of pregnancy. The receptors here all came from a female donor in good health, enrolled as a control in a pregnancy study.

This clone has a single count. The V call is TRBV4-2, the J call TRBJ2-3; 10 bases align to TRBD2. Germline loops: CDR1 LGHNA, CDR2 YNFKEQ. Trimming at V came to 1 base and at J to 4 bases, leaving 5 bases not matched to a gene. The CDR3 extends over 16 amino acids. The CDR3 bases are TGTGCCAGCAGCCAAGTGGCTAGCGGGGGTGCAGATACGCAGTATTTT. Translating gives CASSQVASGGADTQYF.

The chain has TRBV30 and TRBJ1-2, with D possibly matching TRBD1 (6 bases). Trimming stripped 5 bases from V and 4 bases from J, with 11 bases between. CDR3 length: 12 amino acids. Germline CDR1 is GTSNPN and CDR2 is SVGIG (reference sequence). CDR3: CAWVGQLYGYTF. The CDR3 coding sequence is TGTGCCTGGGTAGGACAGCTCTATGGCTACACCTTC.

To note about this clone: One end of the junction is discordant with germline, which a read error may explain. V and J are TRBV10-3 and TRBJ1-1; D is uncertain. The CDR3 has 13 amino acids. The germline CDR1 and CDR2 sequences are ENHRY and SYGVKD. The CDR3 reads CAISESRNAEAFF. The CDR3 nucleotides read TGTGCCATCAGTGAGTCGAGGAACGCTGAAGCTTTCTTT.

The rearrangement links TRBV11-1 to TRBJ2-7; D possibly corresponds to TRBD1 (6 bases). The CDR3 consists of 16 residues. V lost 1 base to trimming and J lost 0 bases, with 13 bases between them. Per germline, CDR1 SGHAT and CDR2 FQDESV (reference sequence). The CDR3 region has the DNA TGTGCCAGCAGCTTAGGGGCAGGGGTCAGCTCCTACGAGCAGTACTTC. Its protein is CASSLGAGVSSYEQYF.

On this clone itself: Other DNA sequences from this sample encode an identical CDR3 as well. The chain has TRBV7-9 and TRBJ1-5, with D unresolved. The CDR3 sequence is 13 residues long. Trimming removed 5 bases from V and 4 bases from J, with 9 bases in between. Germline CDR1 and CDR2: SEHNR and FQNEAQ (reference sequence). Written as DNA, the CDR3 is TGTGCCAGCAGCCCTACCAGGAATCAGCCCCAGCATTTT. This codes for CASSPTRNQPQHF.

The chain combines TRBV5-1 with TRBJ1-5; 9 nucleotides align to TRBD1. V shed 1 base, J shed 0 bases, and the junction held 5 bases outside the gene matches. Germline lookup yields CDR1 SGHRS and CDR2 YFSETQ. CDR3 length: 17 amino acids. CDR3 residues: CASSLIGTGNSNQPQHF. CDR3 coding DNA: TGCGCCAGCAGCTTGATTGGGACAGGGAATAGCAATCAGCCCCAGCATTTT. The full variable domain, with the rest looked up from reference TRBV5-1 and TRBJ1-5, is KAGVTQTPRYLIKTRGQQVTLSCSPISGHRSVSWYQQTPGQGLQFLFEYFSETQRNKGNFPGRFSGRQFSNSRSEMNVSTLELGDSALYLCASSLIGTGNSNQPQHFGDGTRLSIL.

V and J are TRBV7-8 and TRBJ1-5, with 7 bases identical to TRBD1. Germline-derived CDR1 and CDR2 are SGHVS and FQNEAQ. The CDR3 is 15 residues long. Trimming took 5 bases from V and 3 from J; bases not matched to a gene: 7. CDR3 sequence: CASSPGQPYNQPQHF. The CDR3 region has the DNA TGTGCCAGCAGCCCGGGACAGCCCTACAATCAGCCCCAGCATTTT. Drawing the rest from reference TRBV7-8 and TRBJ1-5, the complete variable domain is GAGVSQSPRYKVAKRGQDVALRCDPISGHVSLFWYQQALGQGPEFLTYFQNEAQLDKSGLPSDRFFAERPEGSVSTLKIQRTQQEDSAVYLCASSPGQPYNQPQHFGDGTRLSIL.

This clone appeared once. V is TRBV9 and J is TRBJ2-7, with TRBD2 as a possible D gene (6 bases). The germline V gene has CDR1 SGDLS and CDR2 YYNGEE. Trimming took 0 bases from V and 0 from J, leaving 7 bases between them. The CDR3 has 14 amino acids. CDR3 residues: CASSVEEGSYEQYF. The CDR3 DNA sequence: TGTGCCAGCAGCGTAGAGGAGGGCTCCTACGAGCAGTACTTC.

This clone was counted once. The chain couples TRBV7-2 to TRBJ1-1; no clear D gene. Germline CDR1 SGHTA, CDR2 FQGNSA. The CDR3 contains 15 residues. The V end lost 5 bases, the J end lost 2 bases, and 15 bases lay between the germline ends. The CDR3 protein is CASSVRGRTNTEAFF. The CDR3 DNA is TGTGCCAGCAGCGTAAGAGGACGGACTAACACTGAAGCTTTCTTT.

This clone was seen a single time. The rearrangement joins TRBV7-9 to TRBJ1-1; 8 bases fit TRBD1. The CDR3 length is 14 residues. The germline V gene has CDR1 SEHNR and CDR2 FQNEAQ (reference sequence). The junction had 7 bases not matched to a gene; V was cut back by 4 bases and J by 6 bases. Here the CDR3 DNA reads TGTGCCAGCAGCTCGGTCAGGGGGCCTCCTGAAGCTTTCTTT. Protein product: CASSSVRGPPEAFF.

This chain joins TRBV18 and TRBJ1-6; 10 bases line up with TRBD1. V shed 3 bases, J shed 10 bases, and the junction held 6 bases outside the gene matches. This CDR3 contains 15 residues. Germline V gene lookup returns CDR1 KGHSH and CDR2 LQKENI. The CDR3 nucleotides read TGTGCCAGCTCACCGGGACAGGGGTCAGGGTCACCCCTCCACTTT. It encodes CASSPGQGSGSPLHF.

The chain employs TRBV5-6 and TRBJ1-2, with D possibly matching TRBD1 (6 bases). Per the germline V gene, CDR1 is SGHDT and CDR2 is YYEEEE. The germline V and J ends were trimmed by 0 bases and 6 bases, with 9 bases remaining between them. The CDR3 loop spans 13 amino acids. CDR3: CASSLAGDDGYTF. In nucleotides, the CDR3 is TGTGCCAGCAGCTTGGCAGGGGATGATGGCTACACCTTC.

This chain's CDR3 is CASSGLAPDTQYF. The CDR3 DNA follows: TGTGCCAGCAGCGGACTAGCACCAGATACGCAGTATTTT. The chain joins TRBV7-9 to TRBJ2-3, with 8 bases identical to TRBD2. The CDR3 is made up of 13 amino acids. V dropped 5 bases and J dropped 4; count of bases not matched to a gene: 2. Germline CDR1 reads SEHNR; CDR2 reads FQNEAQ (reference sequence).

The rearrangement links TRBV4-1 to TRBJ1-5; tentatively, D is TRBD1 (6 bases). This CDR3 is 16 amino acids long. CDR1 and CDR2 from the germline V gene are MGHRA and YSYEKL. V dropped 0 bases and J dropped 0 bases, with 9 bases sitting between them. The CDR3 DNA follows: TGCGCCAGCAGCCAAGATAGAGGGGGTAGCAATCAGCCCCAGCATTTT. This gives the protein CASSQDRGGSNQPQHF.

The J gene is TRBJ2-4, the V gene TRBV7-9; weak D call: TRBD2 (6 bases). This CDR3 contains 16 residues. Germline V lookup: CDR1 SEHNR, CDR2 FQNEAQ (reference sequence). V lost 5 bases, J lost 0 bases, and 14 bases lay in between. CDR3 sequence (DNA): TGTGCCAGCAGCGGAACCAGGGACTCAGCCAAAAACATTCAGTACTTC. Amino acid sequence: CASSGTRDSAKNIQYF. Combining the CDR3 with reference TRBV7-9 and TRBJ2-4 gives the whole variable domain DTGVSQNPRHKITKRGQNVTFRCDPISEHNRLYWYRQTLGQGPEFLTYFQNEAQLEKSRLLSDRFSAERPKGSFSTLEIQRTEQGDSAMYLCASSGTRDSAKNIQYFGAGTRLSVL.

The chain carries TRBV7-9 and TRBJ2-7; tentative D call: TRBD1 (5 bases). The CDR3 has 12 residues. The germline gives CDR1 SEHNR, CDR2 FQNEAQ (reference sequence). As DNA, the CDR3 is TGTGTCATGCAGGGTACTTCCTACGAGCAGTACTTC. As protein: CVMQGTSYEQYF.

V and J are TRBV4-1 and TRBJ2-3; TRBD2 agrees at 16 bases. This CDR3 is 21 amino acids long. Germline-derived CDR1 and CDR2 are MGHRA and YSYEKL. V shed 4 bases, J shed 0 bases, and the junction held 13 bases outside the gene matches. The CDR3 region has the DNA TGCGCCAGCAGCCTCCCGTCCGGGACTAGCGGGGGGGGTACTAGCACAGATACGCAGTATTTT. Translating gives CASSLPSGTSGGGTSTDTQYF.

This clone was seen a few times. The chain couples TRBV4-2 to TRBJ2-3, with TRBD2 matching 8 bases. The CDR3 spans 16 residues. Germline CDR1 LGHNA, CDR2 YNFKEQ. V gave up 0 bases and J gave up 2 bases; unmatched junction bases: 4. CDR3 loop: CASSQEGGGFTDTQYF. CDR3 DNA: TGTGCCAGCAGCCAAGAGGGCGGGGGGTTCACAGATACGCAGTATTTT.

The chain is built from TRBV6-5 and TRBJ2-5; TRBD2 is a possible D gene (6 bases). Germline CDR1 reads MNHEY; CDR2 reads SVGAGI. CDR3 length: 14 amino acids. Trimming pared 2 bases from V and 5 bases from J, leaving 12 bases between. The CDR3 DNA reads as TGTGCCAGCAGTTACACGGCGGGGAGGGAGACCCAGTACTTC. This sequence encodes CASSYTAGRETQYF.

This chain connects TRBV19 to TRBJ2-3, with D possibly being TRBD1 (6 bases). V dropped 9 bases and J dropped 2 bases, with 15 bases sitting between them. The CDR3 loop spans 14 amino acids. Germline-derived CDR1 and CDR2 are LNHDA and SQIVND (reference sequence). CDR3 region: CASRGPYITDTQYF. As DNA, the CDR3 is TGTGCCAGCAGGGGACCGTATATCACAGATACGCAGTATTTT.